Below are 32 T cell receptor beta chains sequenced from a single sample in a study of response to subunit inactivated influenza vaccine. MiXCR was run by TCRdb on the RT-PCR reads, yielding one entry per CDR3 protein. The sample lists about 700,000 distinct CDR3 sequences, approximately 15% seen once, with around 7% in the top ten. The sample in question was PBMCs from blood, obtained approximately 15 days before vaccination. These receptors all come from a man aged 50-59 years who received an inactivated influenza vaccine.

This clonotype has more than one count but fewer than ten. The chain employs TRBV3-1 and TRBJ2-7, with 10 bases fitting TRBD2. From germline, CDR1 is LGHDT and CDR2 YNNKEL (reference sequence). The CDR3 has 18 amino acids. V was pared by 0 bases and J by 2 bases, with 10 bases of the junction left unmatched. For the CDR3, the DNA is TGTGCCAGCAGCCAAGATTGGTTCGGACTAGCGGACCCCTACGAGCAGTACTTC. It encodes CASSQDWFGLADPYEQYF.

V and J are TRBV5-1 and TRBJ1-1, with D unclear. The CDR3 length is 13 residues. CDR1 is SGHRS and CDR2 is YFSETQ in the germline V gene. The V and J ends lost 3 bases and 6 bases respectively, with 12 bases between them. The CDR3 region is CASSSMDASEAFF. The CDR3 coding sequence is TGCGCCAGCAGCTCCATGGACGCTTCTGAAGCTTTCTTT.

This clonotype was seen only a few times. The chain is built from TRBV28 and TRBJ2-2; D gene uncertain. V shed 2 bases and J shed 12 bases, with 10 bases lying between them. Per germline, CDR1 MDHEN and CDR2 SYDVKM. This CDR3 comprises 12 residues. CDR3 coding DNA: TGTGCCAGCAGTTTACCACCTCGGAAGCTGTTTTTT. This sequence encodes CASSLPPRKLFF.

This clonotype appeared a few times. V and J are TRBV20-1 and TRBJ1-1; D might be TRBD1 (5 bases). Trimming took off 3 bases at V and 3 bases at J, with 8 bases between the two ends. This CDR3 is built from 12 residues. The germline gives CDR1 DFQATT, CDR2 SNEGSKA (reference sequence). CDR3 in amino acids: CSARAGHTEAFF. DNA of the CDR3: TGCAGTGCTAGGGCGGGACACACTGAAGCTTTCTTT.

J is TRBJ1-3 and V is TRBV28; a possible D gene is TRBD1 (5 bases). Looked up from germline, CDR1 is MDHEN and CDR2 is SYDVKM. This CDR3 region has 14 residues. Trimming cost V 3 bases and J 4 bases, with 10 bases left between them. The CDR3, as DNA: TGTGCCAGCAGTTTTCTGGGGGGAGGAAACACCATATATTTT. Translating gives CASSFLGGGNTIYF.

This clonotype was observed a few times. The chain joins TRBV15 to TRBJ1-2, with D unclear. V lost 0 bases, J lost 4 bases, and 9 bases lay in between. The CDR3 has 14 amino acids. Germline V lookup: CDR1 LNHNV, CDR2 YYDKDF (reference sequence). The DNA of the CDR3 is TGTGCCACCAGCAGAGATCACGCCAGCTATGGCTACACCTTC. This gives the protein CATSRDHASYGYTF.

This clonotype was seen more than once but under ten times. The chain joins TRBV20-1 to TRBJ1-6; tentatively, D is TRBD1 (5 bases). Germline CDR1 and CDR2: DFQATT and SNEGSKA (reference sequence). Trimming shortened V by 6 bases and J by 10 bases, and 19 bases separated the two germline ends. The CDR3 is 14 amino acids. The CDR3 coding sequence is TGCAGTGCGCCCGACCCCCGGGACCTATCACCCCTCCACTTT. It translates to CSAPDPRDLSPLHF.

Of note for this clonotype: One end of the junction does not line up with germline, which may come from a read error. The V call is TRBV2, the J call TRBJ2-3, with D unresolved. Germline CDR1 and CDR2: SNHLY and FYNNEI. CDR3 length equals 13 residues. CDR3 sequence (DNA): TGTGCCTGCAGTAATCTCCCCACAGATACGCAGTATTTT. Protein: CACSNLPTDTQYF.

The genes are TRBV25-1 and TRBJ2-5; 8 bases agree with TRBD2. The CDR3 loop spans 15 amino acids. J lost 5 bases, V lost 4 bases, and 9 bases had no gene match. Germline CDR1 is MGHDK and CDR2 is SYGVNS. CDR3 region: CASSGTWTSRETQYF. CDR3 coding DNA: TGTGCCAGCAGTGGGACATGGACTAGCCGGGAGACCCAGTACTTC.

J is TRBJ2-7 and V is TRBV20-1, with TRBD1 matching over 10 bases. The CDR3 totals 13 residues. Unmatched junction bases numbered 4, after V lost 2 bases and J lost 6 bases. CDR1 is DFQATT and CDR2 is SNEGSKA in the germline V gene (reference sequence). The CDR3 spells CSARRDRGPEQYF. The DNA of the CDR3 is TGCAGTGCTAGACGGGACAGGGGCCCCGAGCAGTACTTC.

There are many counts of this clonotype. V is TRBV6-6 and J is TRBJ1-1; TRBD1 might be the D (5 bases). CDR1 and CDR2 from the germline V gene are MNHNY and SVGAGI (reference sequence). This CDR3 has 10 residues. The germline V and J ends were trimmed by 9 bases and 11 bases, with 13 bases remaining between them. The CDR3: CASGTGTAFF. The CDR3 region has the DNA TGTGCCAGTGGGACCGGGACGGCTTTCTTT.

The chain employs TRBV29-1 and TRBJ1-2, with 8 bases identical to TRBD1. With V trimmed by 6 bases and J by 2 bases, 2 bases remained unmatched. The CDR3 is 12 amino acids. Germline CDR1 SQVTM, CDR2 ANQGSEA. The CDR3 nucleotides are TGCAGCGTCTGGACAGGGAACTATGGCTACACCTTC. Translated, it gives CSVWTGNYGYTF.

V usage is TRBV28 and J usage is TRBJ2-7; 7 nucleotides agree with TRBD1. This CDR3 region has 16 residues. CDR1 is MDHEN and CDR2 is SYDVKM in the germline V gene. J was trimmed by 4 bases and V by 4 bases; bases with no gene match: 13. CDR3 residues: CASSSQWTGRGYEQYF. The CDR3 DNA follows: TGTGCCAGCAGTTCCCAGTGGACAGGCCGAGGATACGAGCAGTACTTC.

J is TRBJ2-3 and V is TRBV5-1; possible D gene TRBD1, 6 bases. Germline-derived CDR1 and CDR2 are SGHRS and YFSETQ. CDR3 length equals 14 residues. The V and J ends lost 4 bases and 1 base respectively, with 10 bases between them. Here the CDR3 reads CASSRRGGTDTQYF. CDR3 in DNA: TGCGCCAGCAGCCGCAGGGGAGGCACAGATACGCAGTATTTT.

This clonotype has more than one count but fewer than ten. This chain links TRBV20-1 with TRBJ1-1; the D is unclear. The CDR3 is 12 amino acids. CDR1 DFQATT and CDR2 SNEGSKA come from the germline V gene (reference sequence). Trimming removed 6 bases at V and 4 bases at J, with 12 bases between. Written as DNA, the CDR3 is TGCAGTGCCCCCGGACGGGGCACTGAAGCTTTCTTT. This gives the protein CSAPGRGTEAFF.

This chain links TRBV11-2 with TRBJ2-7, with TRBD1 matching over 7 bases. Germline V gene lookup returns CDR1 SGHAT and CDR2 FQNNGV. This CDR3 has 17 amino acids. V shed 1 base, J shed 2 bases, and the junction held 11 bases outside the gene matches. The CDR3, as DNA: TGTGCCAGCAGCTTAGTGGGGACATCAGGGGGAACCTACGAGCAGTACTTC. This gives the protein CASSLVGTSGGTYEQYF.

The chain carries TRBV28 and TRBJ2-5, with a weak D call TRBD2 (5 bases). The CDR3 runs 15 residues. Trimming left V 6 bases short and J 5 bases short, with 19 bases between. Germline-derived CDR1 and CDR2 are MDHEN and SYDVKM. The CDR3 reads CASSRGLFGGETQYF. CDR3 nucleotide sequence: TGTGCCAGCAGCCGAGGACTCTTCGGTGGGGAGACCCAGTACTTC.

This clonotype was observed a handful of times. The chain couples TRBV5-6 to TRBJ1-4; 9 bases are shared with TRBD1. Germline assignment: CDR1 SGHDT and CDR2 YYEEEE. The CDR3 spans 14 residues. Unmatched junction bases numbered 6, after V lost 6 bases and J lost 6 bases. CDR3 residues: CASMIRDRDEKLFF. The CDR3 DNA is TGTGCCAGCATGATCCGGGACAGGGATGAAAAACTGTTTTTT. Filled out from reference TRBV5-6 and TRBJ1-4, the complete variable domain reads DAGVTQSPTHLIKTRGQQVTLRCSPKSGHDTVSWYQQALGQGPQFIFQYYEEEERQRGNFPDRFSGHQFPNYSSELNVNALLLGDSALYLCASMIRDRDEKLFFGSGTQLSVL.

A word on this clonotype: Just one base apart from a much larger clone, this may be a read error. This chain links TRBV9 with TRBJ2-7; 12 positions match TRBD2. CDR1 is SGDLS, CDR2 YYNGEE, per germline. There are 17 residues in the CDR3. The CDR3 nucleotides read TGTGCCGGCAGCGTAGGCCTGACTAGCGGGAGTGAAGAAGAGCAGTACTTC. Encoded protein: CAGSVGLTSGSEEEQYF.

This clonotype appeared a few times. V gene TRBV6-1 combines with J gene TRBJ2-1, with D hard to call. This CDR3 has 12 residues. V was clipped by 3 bases and J by 11 bases, with 11 bases between them. The germline V gene encodes CDR1 MNHNS and CDR2 SASEGT. CDR3 sequence (DNA): TGTGCCAGCAGTGATCCGGGCCCGAAGCAGTTCTTC. Protein product: CASSDPGPKQFF.

The gene calls are TRBV6-1 and TRBJ2-4; D is possibly TRBD1 (6 bases). The CDR3 spans 21 residues. Trimming removed 5 bases at V and 0 bases at J, with 29 bases between. Germline CDR1 reads MNHNS; CDR2 reads SASEGT. In DNA form, the CDR3 reads TGTGCCAGCAGTCAAGGGGGTTTGGGGGCCCGGCCGTCAGTAGCCAAAAACATTCAGTACTTC. It codes for CASSQGGLGARPSVAKNIQYF.

The J gene is TRBJ2-6, the V gene TRBV6-1; perhaps D is TRBD1 or TRBD2 (5 bases each). The length of the CDR3 is 16 residues. V was shortened by 9 bases and J by 0 bases, with 15 bases between the two germline ends. Germline V gene sequence: CDR1 MNHNS, CDR2 SASEGT. CDR3 sequence reads: CASRGDSPSGANVLTF. The CDR3 region has the DNA TGTGCCAGTAGGGGAGATTCGCCCTCTGGGGCCAACGTCCTGACTTTC.

This rearrangement joins TRBV25-1 to TRBJ1-2; TRBD1 is a possible D gene (5 bases). Trimming took 3 bases from V and 5 from J, leaving 7 bases between them. The CDR3 is 12 residues long. Germline CDR1 and CDR2: MGHDK and SYGVNS. CDR3 in DNA: TGTGCCAGCAGTGATACAGGATATGGCTACACCTTC. It yields the protein CASSDTGYGYTF.

This clonotype was detected only a few times. The chain carries TRBV28 and TRBJ1-5, with D maybe TRBD1 (5 bases). CDR1 and CDR2 (germline): MDHEN, SYDVKM. The CDR3 is made up of 13 amino acids. V was pared by 5 bases and J by 4 bases, with 9 bases between. CDR3 in DNA: TGTGCCAGCAGTGACAGACTTAATCAGCCCCAGCATTTT. Translation: CASSDRLNQPQHF.

This clonotype was detected a few times. V and J are TRBV5-8 and TRBJ2-1; D is unclear. V was cut by 1 base and J by 9 bases, with 14 bases left in between. Germline loops: CDR1 SGHTS, CDR2 YDEGEE. This CDR3 is 14 amino acids long. The CDR3 loop is CASSLKRLISEQFF. The CDR3 region has the DNA TGTGCCAGCAGCTTGAAACGGTTAATCTCTGAGCAGTTCTTC.

This clonotype has a handful of counts. The chain's CDR3 is CASSQDWYGGATNEKLFF. In DNA form, the CDR3 reads TGTGCCAGCAGCCAAGATTGGTATGGGGGAGCAACTAATGAAAAACTGTTTTTT. J is TRBJ1-4 and V is TRBV3-1, with a weak D call TRBD1 (5 bases). V was cut by 0 bases and J by 0 bases, with 14 bases left in between. Germline V lookup: CDR1 LGHDT, CDR2 YNNKEL (reference sequence). The CDR3 consists of 18 residues.

The V gene is TRBV28, the J gene TRBJ2-7, with 7 bases fitting TRBD2. CDR3 size: 15 residues. Germline V gene lookup returns CDR1 MDHEN and CDR2 SYDVKM. Unmatched junction bases numbered 14, after V lost 7 bases and J lost 5 bases. The CDR3 DNA reads as TGTGCCAGCACCTCGGGAGCGGGGAACGGTGACGAGCAGTACTTC. Amino acids: CASTSGAGNGDEQYF.

CDR3 protein: CASSSGGRNQPQHF. CDR3 coding DNA: TGTGCCAGCAGTTCAGGGGGTAGGAATCAGCCCCAGCATTTT. The J gene is TRBJ1-5, the V gene TRBV6-2 or TRBV6-3, with TRBD1 identical over 7 bases. Per germline, CDR1 MNHEY and CDR2 SVGEGT. The CDR3 runs 14 residues. With 4 bases clipped from V and 4 bases from J, the junction kept 4 bases outside the gene matches.

This clonotype has only a few counts. The chain recombines TRBV27 with TRBJ1-4, with D perhaps matching TRBD1 (6 bases). Between the trimmed V and J ends, which lost 5 bases and 8 bases, there was a span of 18 bases. Germline values: CDR1 MNHEY, CDR2 SMNVEV (reference sequence). This CDR3 spans 15 amino acids. CDR3 residues: CASSTSLEGGEKLFF. The CDR3 nucleotides read TGTGCCAGCAGTACCTCGTTGGAGGGGGGAGAAAAACTGTTTTTT.

The chain couples TRBV5-5 to TRBJ2-1; no reliable D call. Per the germline V gene, CDR1 is SGHKS and CDR2 is YYEKEE (reference sequence). V gave up 0 bases and J gave up 0 bases, with 16 bases separating them. This CDR3 is 18 amino acids long. CDR3 nucleotides: TGTGCCAGCAGCTTGGCCGGCGGTGCAGTTAGCTCCTACAATGAGCAGTTCTTC. Protein sequence: CASSLAGGAVSSYNEQFF.

The chain is built from TRBV7-9 and TRBJ2-1; no firm D call. Germline V CDR1 and CDR2: SEHNR, FQNEAQ (reference sequence). V was cut by 3 bases and J by 1 base, with 7 bases left in between. The CDR3 has 14 residues. The CDR3 DNA reads TGTGCCAGCAGCTTTACTGGATCCTACAATGAGCAGTTCTTC. Translating it yields CASSFTGSYNEQFF.

The chain links TRBV6-2 or TRBV6-3 to TRBJ2-1, with 8 bases that match TRBD1. Per the germline V gene, CDR1 is MNHEY and CDR2 is SVGEGT. J lost 9 bases, V lost 6 bases, and 10 bases had no gene match. This CDR3 spans 14 amino acids. This chain's CDR3 is CASRLPQGAREQFF. The CDR3 DNA reads as TGTGCCAGCAGACTCCCCCAGGGGGCACGTGAGCAGTTCTTC.